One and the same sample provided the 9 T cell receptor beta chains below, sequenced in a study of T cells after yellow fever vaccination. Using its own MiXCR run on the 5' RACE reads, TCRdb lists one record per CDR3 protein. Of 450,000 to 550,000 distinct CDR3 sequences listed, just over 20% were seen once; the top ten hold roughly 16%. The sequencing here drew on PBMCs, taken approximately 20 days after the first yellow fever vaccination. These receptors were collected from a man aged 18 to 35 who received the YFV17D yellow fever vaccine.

The CDR3 DNA reads as TGTGCCAGCAGCGTTTGGGACAGGGGAAATTCACCCCTCCACTTT. Encoded protein: CASSVWDRGNSPLHF. The chain recombines TRBV9 with TRBJ1-6; TRBD1 agrees at 10 bases. The CDR3 has 15 residues. Germline CDR1 reads SGDLS; CDR2 reads YYNGEE. Unmatched junction bases numbered 3, after V lost 2 bases and J lost 7 bases.

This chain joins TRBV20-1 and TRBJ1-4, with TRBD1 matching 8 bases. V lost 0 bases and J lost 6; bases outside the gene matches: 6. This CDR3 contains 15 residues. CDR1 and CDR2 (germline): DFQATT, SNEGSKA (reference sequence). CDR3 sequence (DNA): TGCAGTGCTAGAGACCAGGGGGCAGGGGATGAAAAACTGTTTTTT. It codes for CSARDQGAGDEKLFF.

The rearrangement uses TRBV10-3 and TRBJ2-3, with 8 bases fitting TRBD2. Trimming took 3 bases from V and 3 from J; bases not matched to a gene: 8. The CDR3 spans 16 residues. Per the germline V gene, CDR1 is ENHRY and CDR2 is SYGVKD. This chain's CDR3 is CAISDQGLESTDTQYF. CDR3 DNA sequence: TGTGCCATCAGTGATCAGGGACTAGAGAGTACAGATACGCAGTATTTT.

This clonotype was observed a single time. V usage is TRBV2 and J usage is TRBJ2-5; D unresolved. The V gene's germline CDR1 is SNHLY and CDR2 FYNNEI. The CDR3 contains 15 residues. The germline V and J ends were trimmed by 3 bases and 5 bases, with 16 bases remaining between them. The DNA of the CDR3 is TGTGCCAGCAGTGAGGGCGGCAGGTCGCTGGAGACCCAGTACTTC. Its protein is CASSEGGRSLETQYF.

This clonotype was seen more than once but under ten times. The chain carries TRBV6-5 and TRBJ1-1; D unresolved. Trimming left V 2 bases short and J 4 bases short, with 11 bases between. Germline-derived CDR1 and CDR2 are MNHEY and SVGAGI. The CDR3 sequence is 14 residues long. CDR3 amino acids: CASSYGPFRTEAFF. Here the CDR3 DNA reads TGTGCCAGCAGTTACGGTCCCTTCCGCACTGAAGCTTTCTTT.

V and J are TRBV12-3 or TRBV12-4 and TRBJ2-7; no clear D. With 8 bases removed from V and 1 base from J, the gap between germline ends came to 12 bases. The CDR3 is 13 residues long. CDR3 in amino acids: CASGISGSYEQYF. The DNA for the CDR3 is TGTGCCAGCGGAATATCAGGATCCTACGAGCAGTACTTC.

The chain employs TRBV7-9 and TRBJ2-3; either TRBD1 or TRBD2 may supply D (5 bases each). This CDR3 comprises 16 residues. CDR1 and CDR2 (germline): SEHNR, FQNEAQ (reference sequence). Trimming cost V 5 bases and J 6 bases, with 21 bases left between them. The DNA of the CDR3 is TGTGCCAGCAGCCTCGACGCCGGGACCCCGAAGGATACGCAGTATTTT. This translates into CASSLDAGTPKDTQYF.

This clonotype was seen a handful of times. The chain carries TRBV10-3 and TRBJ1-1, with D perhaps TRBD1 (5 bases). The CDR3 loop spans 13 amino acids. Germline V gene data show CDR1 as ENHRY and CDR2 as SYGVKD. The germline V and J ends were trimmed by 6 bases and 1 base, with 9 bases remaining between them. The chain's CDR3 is CAIRPGANTEAFF. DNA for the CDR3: TGTGCCATCAGGCCTGGGGCGAACACTGAAGCTTTCTTT.

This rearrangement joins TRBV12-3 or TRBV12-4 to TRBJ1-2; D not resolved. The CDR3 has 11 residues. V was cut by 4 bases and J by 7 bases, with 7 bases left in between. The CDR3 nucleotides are TGTGCCAGCAGTTCTGGGATTGGCTACACCTTC. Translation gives CASSSGIGYTF.